The subject of this entry is one T cell receptor (beta chain). The data belong to a study of blood T cell repertoires in COVID-19. The wider study: Symptom resolution, clearance, or two negative PCRs marked donors in Cohort 3 as recovered. COVID-19 samples collected from the United States, Italy and Spain covered acute and convalescent phases. T cells, B-cell-depleted T cells, or PBMCs supplied cDNA or gDNA.

The CDR3 runs 14 residues. From germline, CDR1 is SEHNR and CDR2 FQNEAQ (reference sequence). V lost 4 bases to trimming and J lost 5 bases; unmatched junction nucleotides: 5. Cohorts were determined from participant-reported clinical history. Clones were sequenced by immunoSEQ multiplex PCR, and TCRdb holds only the in-frame ones, with some missing. The data contain about 400,000 clones, 87% of them seen just once; the ten biggest clones take up more than 1.5%. The rearrangement links TRBV7-9 to TRBJ2-1; 7 bases match TRBD1. The receptor was isolated from a man in his forties in a cohort exposed to, infected with or recovered from COVID-19 (not recorded which). Sequencing was performed on PBMCs or T cells enriched from blood (not recorded which). The chain's CDR3 is CASSSPGTDNEQFF. The DNA of the CDR3 is TGTGCCAGCAGCTCCCCCGGGACAGACAATGAGCAGTTCTTC.